The present T cell receptor beta chain was sequenced within a study of pediatric ulcerative colitis. In regard to this clone: Its antigen remains unknown.

The CDR3 loop spans 14 amino acids. CDR1 and CDR2 from the germline V gene are SGHRS and YFSETQ. The V and J ends lost 4 bases and 4 bases, in that order; junction bases with no gene match: 8. Notes on the study in general: Blood-rectal clonal overlap within each person was significantly higher in ulcerative colitis patients than controls.

Up to 500,000 reads were sequenced per sample. The method was immunoSEQ multiplex PCR; TCRdb's version includes in-frame clones alone and lacks a portion of them. Here the sample spans tens of thousands of clones, approximately 87% being singletons. The receptor comes from a boy younger than 18 with severe ulcerative colitis. Material for sequencing was blood. The chain couples TRBV5-1 to TRBJ2-7, with 7 bases matching TRBD2. CDR3 residues: CASSNPGLQYEQYF. Written as DNA, the CDR3 is TGCGCCAGCAGCAACCCGGGACTACAGTACGAGCAGTACTTC. The entire variable domain, with the rest obtained from reference TRBV5-1 and TRBJ2-7, is as follows: KAGVTQTPRYLIKTRGQQVTLSCSPISGHRSVSWYQQTPGQGLQFLFEYFSETQRNKGNFPGRFSGRQFSNSRSEMNVSTLELGDSALYLCASSNPGLQYEQYFGPGTRLTVT.